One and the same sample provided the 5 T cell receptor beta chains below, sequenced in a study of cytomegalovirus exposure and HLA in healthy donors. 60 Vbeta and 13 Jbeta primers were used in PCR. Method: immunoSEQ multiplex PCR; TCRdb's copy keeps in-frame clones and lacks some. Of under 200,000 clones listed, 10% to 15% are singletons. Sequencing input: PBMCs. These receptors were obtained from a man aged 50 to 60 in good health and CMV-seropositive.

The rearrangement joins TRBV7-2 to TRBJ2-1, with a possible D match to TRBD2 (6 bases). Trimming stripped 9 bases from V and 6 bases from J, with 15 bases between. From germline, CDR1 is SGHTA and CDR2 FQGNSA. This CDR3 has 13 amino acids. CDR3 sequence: CASTRRDFNEQFF. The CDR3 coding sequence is TGTGCCAGTACACGGCGGGATTTCAATGAGCAGTTCTTC.

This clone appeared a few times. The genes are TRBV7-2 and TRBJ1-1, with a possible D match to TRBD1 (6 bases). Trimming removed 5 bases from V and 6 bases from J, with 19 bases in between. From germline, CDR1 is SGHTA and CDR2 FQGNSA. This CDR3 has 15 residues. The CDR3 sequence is CASSTQPTGIAEAFF. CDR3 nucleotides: TGTGCCAGCAGCACACAACCCACAGGGATCGCTGAAGCTTTCTTT. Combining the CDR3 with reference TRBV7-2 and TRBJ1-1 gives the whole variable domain GAGVSQSPSNKVTEKGKDVELRCDPISGHTALYWYRQSLGQGLEFLIYFQGNSAPDKSGLPSDRFSAERTGGSVSTLTIQRTQQEDSAVYLCASSTQPTGIAEAFFGQGTRLTVV.

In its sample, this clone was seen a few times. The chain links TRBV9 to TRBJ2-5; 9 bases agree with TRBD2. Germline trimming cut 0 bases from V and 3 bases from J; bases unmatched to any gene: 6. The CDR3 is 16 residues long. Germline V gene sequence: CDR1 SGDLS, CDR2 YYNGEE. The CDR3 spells CASSVGGSGGKETQYF. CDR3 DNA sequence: TGTGCCAGCAGCGTAGGGGGTAGCGGGGGTAAAGAGACCCAGTACTTC.

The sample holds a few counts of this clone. CDR3 nucleotide sequence: TGTGCCACCAGCCTGACAGGGAGCTCCTATAATTCACCCCTCCACTTT. Translated: CATSLTGSSYNSPLHF. The chain has TRBV15 and TRBJ1-6, with 7 bases that match TRBD1. The junction had 4 bases not matched to a gene; V was cut back by 5 bases and J by 0 bases. The CDR3 totals 16 residues. The germline CDR1 and CDR2 sequences are LNHNV and YYDKDF (reference sequence).

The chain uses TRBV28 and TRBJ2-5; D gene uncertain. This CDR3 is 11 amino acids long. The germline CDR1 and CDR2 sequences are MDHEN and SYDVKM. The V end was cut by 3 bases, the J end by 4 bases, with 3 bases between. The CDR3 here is CASSFGETQYF. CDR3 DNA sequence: TGTGCCAGCAGTTTCGGAGAGACCCAGTACTTC.